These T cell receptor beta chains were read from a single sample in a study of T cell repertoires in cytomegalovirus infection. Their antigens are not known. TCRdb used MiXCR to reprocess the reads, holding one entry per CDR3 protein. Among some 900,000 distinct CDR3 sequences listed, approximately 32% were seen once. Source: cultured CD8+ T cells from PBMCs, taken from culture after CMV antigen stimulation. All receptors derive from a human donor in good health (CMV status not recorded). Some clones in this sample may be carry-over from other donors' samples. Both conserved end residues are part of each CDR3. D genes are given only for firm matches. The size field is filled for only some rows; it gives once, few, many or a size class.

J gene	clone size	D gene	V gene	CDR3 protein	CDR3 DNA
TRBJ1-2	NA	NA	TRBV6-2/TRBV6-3	CASRRGLIGYTF	TGTGCCAGCAGAAGGGGACTTATTGGCTACACCTTC
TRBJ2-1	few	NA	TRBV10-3	CAINDRTPNYNEQFF	TGTGCCATCAACGACAGGACTCCGAACTACAATGAGCAGTTCTTC
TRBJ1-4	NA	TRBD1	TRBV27	CASSLGLGGHEKLFF	TGTGCCAGCAGTTTAGGTTTAGGGGGCCATGAAAAACTGTTTTTT
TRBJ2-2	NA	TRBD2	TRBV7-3	CASSLWSGAPNTGELFF	TGTGCCAGCAGCTTATGGAGCGGGGCTCCGAACACCGGGGAGCTGTTTTTT
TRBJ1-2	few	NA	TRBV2	CASSESTGWGYTF	TGTGCCAGCAGTGAATCTACAGGGTGGGGCTACACCTTC
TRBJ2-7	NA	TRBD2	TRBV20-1	CSAGGLAGFYEQYF	TGCAGTGCGGGGGGGCTAGCGGGATTTTACGAGCAGTACTTC
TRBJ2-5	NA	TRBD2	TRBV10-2	CASSESEAGVYQETQYF	TGCGCCAGCAGTGAATCAGAAGCGGGGGTCTACCAAGAGACCCAGTACTTC
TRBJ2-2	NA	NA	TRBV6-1	CASSLGGSRPTGELFF	TGTGCCAGCAGTCTGGGTGGCTCCCGGCCCACCGGGGAGCTGTTTTTT
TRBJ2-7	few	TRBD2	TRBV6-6	CASSHGRDEQYF	TGTGCCAGCAGTCACGGGAGGGACGAGCAGTACTTC
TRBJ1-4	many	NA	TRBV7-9	CASSLAGARGTKLFF	TGTGCCAGCAGCTTAGCAGGGGCCAGGGGAACAAAACTGTTTTTT
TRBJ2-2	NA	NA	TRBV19	CASSGGPGELFF	TGTGCCAGTAGTGGTGGGCCCGGGGAGCTGTTTTTT
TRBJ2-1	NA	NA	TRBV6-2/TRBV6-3	CASSEMDTYNEQFF	TGTGCCAGCAGTGAAATGGACACCTACAATGAGCAGTTCTTC
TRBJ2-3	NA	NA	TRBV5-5	CASSLVRGADTQYF	TGTGCCAGCAGCTTGGTACGGGGTGCAGATACGCAGTATTTT
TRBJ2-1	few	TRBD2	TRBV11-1	CASSFLLAGSLEQFF	TGTGCCAGCAGCTTTCTACTAGCGGGGAGTCTTGAGCAGTTCTTC
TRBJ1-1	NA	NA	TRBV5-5	CASSRDGFAGTEAFF	TGTGCCAGCAGCAGGGACGGCTTCGCGGGTACTGAAGCTTTCTTT
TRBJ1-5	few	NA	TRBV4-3	CASSQEVEGSEPQHF	TGCGCCAGCAGCCAAGAAGTGGAGGGTTCGGAGCCCCAGCATTTT
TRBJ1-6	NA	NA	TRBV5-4	CASSPSRGDSPLHF	TGTGCCAGCAGCCCCAGTAGGGGGGACTCACCCCTCCACTTT
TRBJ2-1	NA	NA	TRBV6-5	CASSYSSGITNEQFF	TGTGCCAGCAGTTACTCGAGTGGCATAACCAATGAGCAGTTCTTC
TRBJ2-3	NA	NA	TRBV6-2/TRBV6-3	CASRSQIGGVTDTQYF	TGTGCCAGCAGGTCCCAAATTGGTGGTGTGACAGATACGCAGTATTTT
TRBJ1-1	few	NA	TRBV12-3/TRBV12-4	CASNRRGGGTEAFF	TGTGCCAGCAATCGCAGGGGAGGAGGGACTGAAGCTTTCTTT
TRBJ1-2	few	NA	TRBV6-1	CASSPGSGYTF	TGTGCCAGCAGCCCCGGCTCGGGCTACACCTTC
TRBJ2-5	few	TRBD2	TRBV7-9	CASSFLSGEETQYF	TGTGCCAGCAGCTTCCTTAGCGGGGAGGAGACCCAGTACTTC
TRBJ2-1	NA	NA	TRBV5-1	CASSLSGTINEQFF	TGCGCCAGCAGCTTGTCCGGGACCATCAATGAGCAGTTCTTC
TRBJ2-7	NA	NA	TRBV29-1	CSVEGSETSSYEQYF	TGCAGCGTTGAAGGGTCAGAGACCAGCTCCTACGAGCAGTACTTC
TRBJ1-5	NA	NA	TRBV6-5	CASTNGGGNQPQHF	TGTGCCAGCACCAACGGGGGAGGCAATCAGCCCCAGCATTTT
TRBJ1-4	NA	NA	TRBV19	CASSRRALDEKLFF	TGTGCCAGTAGTAGAAGGGCCCTTGATGAAAAACTGTTTTTT
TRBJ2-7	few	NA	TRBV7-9	CASSPSMAGQYF	TGTGCCAGCAGCCCCAGCATGGCGGGGCAGTACTTC
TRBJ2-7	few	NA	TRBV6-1	CASTGYEQYF	TGTGCCAGCACGGGCTACGAGCAGTACTTC
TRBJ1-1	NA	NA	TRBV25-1	CASSGGDRYLNTEAFF	TGTGCCAGCAGTGGGGGGGACCGATACTTGAACACTGAAGCTTTCTTT
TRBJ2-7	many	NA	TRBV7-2	CASSYQGSEQYF	TGTGCCAGCAGCTACCAGGGGAGCGAGCAGTACTTC
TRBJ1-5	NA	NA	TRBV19	CASSINGGTNQPQHF	TGTGCCAGTAGTATCAACGGGGGCACGAATCAGCCCCAGCATTTT
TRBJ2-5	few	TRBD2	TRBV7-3	CASSRTGTKETQYF	TGTGCCAGCAGCAGAACCGGGACTAAAGAGACCCAGTACTTC
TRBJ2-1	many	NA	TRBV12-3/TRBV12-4	CASSFGGPYNEQFF	TGTGCCAGCAGCTTTGGGGGGCCCTACAATGAGCAGTTCTTC
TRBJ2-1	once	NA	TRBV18	CASSGGRTHSSYNEQFF	TGTGCCAGTTCCGGGGGGCGCACCCATAGCTCCTACAATGAGCAGTTCTTC
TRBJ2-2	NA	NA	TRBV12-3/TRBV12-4	CASTGRRANTGELFF	TGTGCCAGCACCGGTCGTAGGGCTAACACCGGGGAGCTGTTTTTT
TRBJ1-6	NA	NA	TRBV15	CATSRDLTRGGIAHF	TGTGCCACCAGCAGAGATCTGACGAGGGGAGGTATCGCCCACTTT
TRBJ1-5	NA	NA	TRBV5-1	CASSLGTDSNQPQHF	TGCGCCAGCAGCTTAGGGACGGATAGCAATCAGCCCCAGCATTTT
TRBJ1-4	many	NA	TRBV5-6	CASSLPFNEKLFF	TGTGCCAGCAGCCTCCCCTTTAATGAAAAACTGTTTTTT
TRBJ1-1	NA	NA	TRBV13	CASSLVGQGLTEAFF	TGTGCCAGCAGCTTAGTAGGTCAGGGTTTGACTGAAGCTTTCTTT
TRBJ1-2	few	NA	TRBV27	CASSFAGSFDGYTF	TGTGCCAGCAGTTTCGCAGGCTCCTTTGATGGCTACACCTTC
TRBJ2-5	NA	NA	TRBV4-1	CASSLKTAGGAETQYF	TGCGCCAGCAGCCTAAAGACGGCCGGTGGTGCTGAGACCCAGTACTTC
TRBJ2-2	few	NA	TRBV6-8	CASSYFNPWGSNTGELFF	TGTGCCAGCAGTTACTTTAACCCTTGGGGTTCGAACACCGGGGAGCTGTTTTTT
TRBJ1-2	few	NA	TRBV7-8	CASSSRAPGWSYTF	TGTGCCAGCAGCTCCCGGGCCCCGGGCTGGAGCTACACCTTC
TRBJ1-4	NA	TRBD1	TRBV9	CASSPSPGQVNEKLFF	TGTGCCAGCAGCCCCTCCCCGGGACAGGTTAATGAAAAACTGTTTTTT
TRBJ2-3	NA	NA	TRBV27	CASRTLSTDTQYF	TGTGCCAGCAGGACGCTAAGCACAGATACGCAGTATTTT
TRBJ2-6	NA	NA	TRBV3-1	CASSQDRRGGGRYSGANVLTF	TGTGCCAGCAGCCAAGATCGGAGGGGGGGGGGCCGATACTCTGGGGCCAACGTCCTGACTTTC
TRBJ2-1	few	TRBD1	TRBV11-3	CASSLRGTAPYNEQFF	TGTGCCAGCAGCTTAAGGGGGACAGCCCCCTACAATGAGCAGTTCTTC
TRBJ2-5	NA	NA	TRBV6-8	CASSYSDGTETQYF	TGTGCCAGCAGTTACTCCGATGGGACAGAGACCCAGTACTTC
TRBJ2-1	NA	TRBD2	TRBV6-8	CASSYSLASGGGEQFF	TGTGCCAGCAGTTACTCGTTGGCTAGCGGGGGTGGTGAGCAGTTCTTC
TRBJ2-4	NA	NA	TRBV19	CASSIGGVENIQYF	TGTGCCAGTAGTATAGGGGGGGTCGAAAACATTCAGTACTTC
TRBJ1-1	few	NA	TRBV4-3	CASSPPEGGLEAFF	TGCGCCAGCAGCCCCCCGGAAGGAGGGCTCGAAGCTTTCTTT
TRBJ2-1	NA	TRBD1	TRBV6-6	CASSPLGQGNNEQFF	TGTGCCAGCAGCCCACTAGGACAGGGGAACAATGAGCAGTTCTTC